The 31 T cell receptor beta chains in this list originate from one sample, sequenced in a study of patients and donors after allogeneic stem cell transplantation. TCRdb itself ran the RT-PCR reads through MiXCR, one entry per CDR3 protein. The profile covers approximately 150,000 distinct CDR3 sequences, with 37% appearing a single time and approximately 50% taken by the ten largest. Specimen: blood, either unsorted or a sorted T cell fraction (not recorded which). These receptor sequences come from a human donor who was either an allogeneic HSCT recipient or a stem cell or donor lymphocyte infusion donor (not recorded which). It is not recorded whose cells these are; they may come from a transplant donor.

The chain employs TRBV5-6 and TRBJ1-4; D uncertain. CDR3 length: 13 residues. V shed 0 bases and J shed 8 bases, with 8 bases lying between them. CDR1 is SGHDT, CDR2 YYEEEE, per germline. The CDR3 nucleotides are TGTGCCAGCAGCTTGGGACGGCAAGAAAAACTGTTTTTT. Translated: CASSLGRQEKLFF.

This clonotype was recorded a few times. This chain joins TRBV6-5 and TRBJ2-3; D is undetermined. Trimming took off 6 bases at V and 0 bases at J, with 13 bases between the two ends. Germline V lookup: CDR1 MNHEY, CDR2 SVGAGI. This CDR3 spans 15 amino acids. The CDR3 DNA reads TGTGCCAGCAGCTATATGTCAGCTAGCACAGATACGCAGTATTTT. Translating gives CASSYMSASTDTQYF.

The genes are TRBV27 and TRBJ1-1, with a weak D call TRBD1 (6 bases). Trimming pared 7 bases from V and 2 bases from J, leaving 8 bases between. The CDR3 sequence is 12 residues long. Germline-derived CDR1 and CDR2 are MNHEY and SMNVEV (reference sequence). The chain's CDR3 is CASKQGNTEAFF. The CDR3 bases are TGTGCCAGCAAACAGGGAAACACTGAAGCTTTCTTT.

This chain connects TRBV15 to TRBJ1-1, with TRBD1 matching over 8 bases. Germline trimming cut 8 bases from V and 2 bases from J; bases unmatched to any gene: 10. The V gene's germline CDR1 is LNHNV and CDR2 YYDKDF (reference sequence). This CDR3 comprises 15 residues. DNA of the CDR3: TGTGCCACCCAGGCAGGGGGCAGGGAAAACACTGAAGCTTTCTTT. It encodes CATQAGGRENTEAFF.

This clonotype was counted between two and nine times. V is TRBV12-3 or TRBV12-4 and J is TRBJ1-2, with 7 positions matching TRBD1. CDR3 length: 14 residues. Trimming at V came to 3 bases and at J to 8 bases, leaving 9 bases not matched to a gene. CDR3 in DNA: TGTGCCAGCAGTTTGGAGACAGGGCCCTTGGGCTACACCTTC. Translation: CASSLETGPLGYTF.

This clonotype was seen a handful of times. V and J are TRBV6-2 or TRBV6-3 and TRBJ1-6; D not resolved. The CDR3 length is 14 residues. The germline V gene has CDR1 MNHEY and CDR2 SVGEGT. Between the trimmed V and J ends, which lost 8 bases and 4 bases, there was a span of 12 bases. DNA for the CDR3: TGTGCCAGCGGACCTGGGCCATATAATTCACCCCTCCACTTT. It codes for CASGPGPYNSPLHF.

There are a few counts of this clonotype. The chain carries TRBV9 and TRBJ1-2, with D perhaps TRBD1 (5 bases). The CDR3 loop spans 15 amino acids. With 3 bases removed from V and 1 base from J, the gap between germline ends came to 13 bases. Germline-derived CDR1 and CDR2 are SGDLS and YYNGEE. CDR3 sequence (DNA): TGTGCCAGCAGCGCGAATCCGGGACTTAACTATGGCTACACCTTC. Protein product: CASSANPGLNYGYTF.

This clonotype was found many times. The rearrangement uses TRBV20-1 and TRBJ1-1, with D possibly being TRBD1 (5 bases). This CDR3 is built from 14 residues. Trimming took 2 bases from V and 0 from J, leaving 10 bases between them. CDR1 and CDR2 from the germline V gene are DFQATT and SNEGSKA (reference sequence). The DNA for the CDR3 is TGCAGTGCTAGACCAGGGTTCATGAACACTGAAGCTTTCTTT. This codes for CSARPGFMNTEAFF.

The rearrangement links TRBV20-1 to TRBJ2-6, with D tentatively TRBD2 (7 bases). The CDR3 is 15 amino acids. The germline gives CDR1 DFQATT, CDR2 SNEGSKA (reference sequence). Deletions cut 0 bases from V and 4 bases from J, with 10 bases between. CDR3 bases: TGCAGTGCTAGAGATCGGGGGGCAGGGGCCAACGTCCTGACTTTC. It encodes CSARDRGAGANVLTF.

This clonotype was seen more than once but under ten times. V is TRBV2 and J is TRBJ1-1, with D hard to call. The CDR3 loop spans 13 amino acids. CDR1 SNHLY and CDR2 FYNNEI come from the germline V gene. The V and J ends lost 1 base and 3 bases respectively, with 6 bases between them. CDR3 in DNA: TGTGCCAGCAGTGAAGAGGCGGACACTGAAGCTTTCTTT. Protein sequence: CASSEEADTEAFF.

The CDR3 DNA is TGTGCCAGCAGTTCCTATGAGAACACTGAAGCTTTCTTT. Protein product: CASSSYENTEAFF. J is TRBJ1-1 and V is TRBV6-2 or TRBV6-3; D gene ambiguous. V lost 4 bases, J lost 1 base, and 7 bases lay in between. The length of the CDR3 is 13 residues. From germline, CDR1 is MNHEY and CDR2 SVGEGT.

This clonotype was seen a few times. V and J are TRBV4-1 and TRBJ1-2; D gene ambiguous. CDR3 length: 13 residues. Germline loops: CDR1 MGHRA, CDR2 YSYEKL. Trimming pared 4 bases from V and 8 bases from J, leaving 14 bases between. The CDR3 DNA reads as TGCGCCAGCAGCCTTGGCAAGGGTGGGGGCTACACCTTC. Translation: CASSLGKGGGYTF.

This clonotype has just a few counts. The chain joins TRBV15 to TRBJ2-7, with D maybe TRBD1 (5 bases). Germline values: CDR1 LNHNV, CDR2 YYDKDF (reference sequence). The CDR3 contains 18 residues. V was cut by 0 bases and J by 3 bases, with 21 bases left in between. CDR3 nucleotides: TGTGCCACCAGCAGAGATGAAGGGGTCACCTCTCCCCTCTACGAGCAGTACGTC. Its translation: CATSRDEGVTSPLYEQYV.

The chain joins TRBV7-9 to TRBJ1-4, with D perhaps matching TRBD1 (5 bases). The CDR3 extends over 15 amino acids. Germline-derived CDR1 and CDR2 are SEHNR and FQNEAQ (reference sequence). Trimming pared 6 bases from V and 3 bases from J, leaving 14 bases between. CDR3 residues: CASRGTGGANEKLFF. Here the CDR3 DNA reads TGTGCCAGCAGAGGTACAGGAGGGGCTAATGAAAAACTGTTTTTT.

The chain carries TRBV7-9 and TRBJ1-1; D may be TRBD1 (5 bases). Trimming left V 5 bases short and J 3 bases short, with 13 bases between. The CDR3 runs to 14 residues. Germline CDR1 and CDR2: SEHNR and FQNEAQ (reference sequence). The CDR3 region is CASSPVWGDTEAFF. CDR3 nucleotides: TGTGCCAGCAGCCCCGTCTGGGGGGACACTGAAGCTTTCTTT.

Concerning this clonotype: An end of the junction differs from the germline gene, which may be a read error. This chain links TRBV5-1 with TRBJ1-5; D is uncertain. CDR3 length: 15 amino acids. Germline V CDR1 and CDR2: SGHRS, YFSETQ. CDR3 in DNA: TGCGCCAGCAGTTTGGATGGCGGTCCGGGGCAGCCCCAGCATTTT. It encodes CASSLDGGPGQPQHF. Full variable domain (outside the CDR3, taken from reference TRBV5-1 and TRBJ1-5): KAGVTQTPRYLIKTRGQQVTLSCSPISGHRSVSWYQQTPGQGLQFLFEYFSETQRNKGNFPGRFSGRQFSNSRSEMNVSTLELGDSALYLCASSLDGGPGQPQHFGDGTRLSIL.

A few counts support this clonotype. The chain has TRBV6-1 and TRBJ1-2; TRBD1 might be the D (5 bases). This CDR3 has 17 amino acids. Deletions cut 6 bases from V and 7 bases from J, with 27 bases between. The germline V gene encodes CDR1 MNHNS and CDR2 SASEGT. The CDR3 here is CASSEGASGLVGGGYTF. The CDR3 DNA reads as TGTGCCAGCAGCGAGGGTGCCTCAGGGCTAGTGGGAGGTGGCTACACCTTC.

J is TRBJ2-3 and V is TRBV21-1; TRBD1 reflects the table's D call only, with no check against the DNA. TRBV21-1 has pseudogene status. The CDR3 totals 15 residues. The CDR3: CASSKSLGGTDTQYF. The CDR3 nucleotides read TGTGCCAGCAGCAAATCGCTGGGGGGCACGGATACGCAGTATTTT.

This clonotype was observed a single time. The rearrangement uses TRBV28 and TRBJ1-6; possibly TRBD1 for D (5 bases). This CDR3 region has 14 residues. Trimming shortened V by 5 bases and J by 3 bases, and 8 bases separated the two germline ends. The germline CDR1 and CDR2 sequences are MDHEN and SYDVKM. The CDR3: CASSLGGYNSPLHF. In nucleotides, the CDR3 is TGTGCCAGCAGTCTTGGGGGCTATAATTCACCCCTCCACTTT.

The J gene is TRBJ1-1, the V gene TRBV20-1, with D maybe TRBD1 (6 bases). This CDR3 has 14 amino acids. Trimming removed 2 bases at V and 4 bases at J, with 14 bases between. Germline values: CDR1 DFQATT, CDR2 SNEGSKA (reference sequence). The CDR3 bases are TGCAGTGCTAGATACCCGGGGGGCGGCACTGAAGCTTTCTTT. Protein sequence: CSARYPGGGTEAFF.

This clonotype was counted between two and nine times. This chain links TRBV24-1 with TRBJ1-2, with D possibly matching TRBD1 (5 bases). CDR1 KGHDR and CDR2 SFDVKD come from the germline V gene. The CDR3 extends over 16 amino acids. Trimming removed 1 base from V and 5 bases from J, with 16 bases in between. Written as DNA, the CDR3 is TGTGCCACCAGTGATTTTTCGGGGGAAGGAATATATGGCTACACCTTC. Amino acid sequence: CATSDFSGEGIYGYTF.

There are a few counts of this clonotype. V gene TRBV5-1 combines with J gene TRBJ1-2, with a weak D call TRBD1 (5 bases). Germline V gene lookup returns CDR1 SGHRS and CDR2 YFSETQ. The CDR3 length is 12 residues. The V and J ends lost 3 bases and 8 bases respectively, with 11 bases between them. CDR3 sequence (DNA): TGCGCCAGCAGCTCAGGGCCCCTGGGCTACACCTTC. Protein product: CASSSGPLGYTF.

This clonotype has at least ten counts. The chain links TRBV18 to TRBJ1-1; D uncertain. The V end lost 6 bases, the J end lost 6 bases, and 17 bases lay between the germline ends. CDR1 is KGHSH, CDR2 LQKENI, per germline. The CDR3 spans 14 residues. The CDR3 region is CASSQREDGAEAFF. The CDR3 region has the DNA TGTGCCAGCTCCCAAAGGGAGGATGGGGCTGAAGCTTTCTTT.

This clonotype was detected a few times. This chain connects TRBV29-1 to TRBJ1-2; D is unclear. The CDR3 is 14 residues long. Trimming removed 6 bases from V and 0 bases from J, with 14 bases in between. The germline gives CDR1 SQVTM, CDR2 ANQGSEA. The CDR3 here is CSVEASTANYGYTF. CDR3 coding DNA: TGCAGCGTCGAGGCCTCAACCGCTAACTATGGCTACACCTTC.

The chain uses TRBV25-1 and TRBJ1-1, with D possibly being TRBD1 (6 bases). Trimming cost V 0 bases and J 0 bases, with 8 bases left between them. The CDR3 covers 15 residues. Germline CDR1 reads MGHDK; CDR2 reads SYGVNS. This CDR3 is CASSEYAGVNTEAFF. The CDR3 coding sequence is TGTGCCAGCAGTGAATATGCAGGGGTGAACACTGAAGCTTTCTTT. Together with reference TRBV25-1 and TRBJ1-1, the CDR3 gives the full variable domain: EADIYQTPRYLVIGTGKKITLECSQTMGHDKMYWYQQDPGMELHLIHYSYGVNSTEKGDLSSESTVSRIRTEHFPLTLESARPSHTSQYLCASSEYAGVNTEAFFGQGTRLTVV.

This rearrangement joins TRBV5-1 to TRBJ1-1, with D perhaps matching TRBD1 (5 bases). Germline values: CDR1 SGHRS, CDR2 YFSETQ. V shed 1 base and J shed 6 bases, with 22 bases lying between them. The CDR3 spans 17 residues. Here the CDR3 reads CASSLNRPAGRRAEAFF. CDR3 nucleotides: TGCGCCAGCAGCTTGAACCGGCCGGCAGGGCGAAGGGCTGAAGCTTTCTTT.

This clonotype was detected a few times. The gene calls are TRBV4-3 and TRBJ2-1; D not resolved. This CDR3 is built from 14 residues. The V and J ends lost 0 bases and 9 bases respectively, with 12 bases between them. Germline CDR1 is LGHNA and CDR2 is YSLEER. CDR3: CASSQEYHLGEQFF. In DNA, the CDR3 is TGCGCCAGCAGCCAAGAATACCACCTTGGTGAGCAGTTCTTC.

The table lists this clonotype with many counts. The CDR3 DNA reads TGTGCCAGCAGCGGGGGCACTGAAGCTTTCTTT. Protein sequence: CASSGGTEAFF. This rearrangement joins TRBV28 to TRBJ1-1, with D perhaps TRBD1 (5 bases). V was shortened by 6 bases and J by 4 bases, with 6 bases between the two germline ends. The CDR3 contains 11 residues. Germline V CDR1 and CDR2: MDHEN, SYDVKM. The variable domain in full, with the rest retrieved from reference TRBV28 and TRBJ1-1, is DVKVTQSSRYLVKRTGEKVFLECVQDMDHENMFWYRQDPGLGLRLIYFSYDVKMKEKGDIPEGYSVSREKKERFSLILESASTNQTSMYLCASSGGTEAFFGQGTRLTVV.

This clonotype was seen at least ten times. This chain links TRBV5-1 with TRBJ1-1; no reliable D call. Germline CDR1 reads SGHRS; CDR2 reads YFSETQ. This CDR3 has 14 residues. Trimming took off 2 bases at V and 2 bases at J, with 10 bases between the two ends. DNA of the CDR3: TGCGCCAGCAGCTTAGGGCAGGCCAACACTGAAGCTTTCTTT. It encodes CASSLGQANTEAFF.

This clonotype was seen a handful of times. The V gene is TRBV6-6, the J gene TRBJ1-6; no clear D. CDR1 and CDR2 (germline): MNHNY, SVGAGI (reference sequence). This CDR3 contains 14 residues. Deletions cut 5 bases from V and 14 bases from J, with 19 bases between. For the CDR3, the DNA is TGTGCCAGCAGTCTCTCACCGGACCTAAGGACCCTCCACTTT. Amino acid sequence: CASSLSPDLRTLHF.

There are a few counts of this clonotype. The chain combines TRBV20-1 with TRBJ1-6, with D hard to call. Trimming took off 1 base at V and 9 bases at J, with 16 bases between the two ends. The germline V gene encodes CDR1 DFQATT and CDR2 SNEGSKA (reference sequence). The CDR3 has 15 amino acids. The CDR3, as DNA: TGCAGTGCTAGAGTAACAGCCTTGAGTAGTTCACCCCTCCACTTT. Translation: CSARVTALSSSPLHF.